One and the same sample provided the 13 T cell receptor beta chains below, sequenced in a study of blood T cell repertoires in COVID-19. Generated by immunoSEQ multiplex PCR, the TCRdb table keeps only in-frame clones and is missing some. The sample lists some 150,000 clones; 70% to 90% were seen once. Sample: peripheral blood. All receptors come from a woman aged 60 to 75 with acute or convalescent COVID-19.

The chain employs TRBV3-1 (or the pseudogene TRBV3-2) and TRBJ1-5, with no clear D. CDR1 is LGHDT, CDR2 YNNKEL, per germline (reference sequence). V was clipped by 2 bases and J by 5 bases, with 7 bases between them. The CDR3 contains 13 residues. CDR3 sequence (DNA): TGTGCCAGCAGCCAATCCCCTGATCAGCCCCAGCATTTT. Protein: CASSQSPDQPQHF.

The chain combines TRBV24-1 with TRBJ2-2; D is ambiguous. Germline V gives CDR1 KGHDR, CDR2 SFDVKD. V was clipped by 3 bases and J by 5 bases, with 9 bases between them. The length of the CDR3 is 14 residues. The CDR3 sequence is CATSDRAPTGELFF. For the CDR3, the DNA is TGTGCCACCAGTGATCGAGCGCCTACCGGGGAGCTGTTTTTT.

The genes are TRBV7-3 and TRBJ2-1; 9 bases are shared with TRBD2. Germline CDR1 reads SGHTA; CDR2 reads FQGTGA. V shed 5 bases and J 8 bases; nucleotides not matched to a gene: 7. The CDR3 covers 14 residues. The CDR3 loop reads CASSPHRGGDEQFF. The CDR3, as DNA: TGTGCCAGCAGCCCTCACCGCGGGGGGGATGAGCAGTTCTTC.

V and J are TRBV28 and TRBJ1-5, with no clear D. Germline lookup yields CDR1 MDHEN and CDR2 SYDVKM. CDR3 size: 13 residues. V was clipped by 1 base and J by 7 bases, with 8 bases between them. The CDR3 spells CASSLSNKQPQHF. CDR3 coding DNA: TGTGCCAGCAGTTTATCTAATAAACAGCCCCAGCATTTT.

The chain couples TRBV5-8 to TRBJ1-2, with TRBD1 identical over 9 bases. Germline CDR1 SGHTS, CDR2 YDEGEE. The CDR3 is made up of 16 amino acids. The V gene end was trimmed by 4 bases and the J gene end by 2 bases; junction bases not matched to a gene: 9. CDR3 coding DNA: TGTGCCAGCAGCCCCGGGACAGGGCGAATAAACTATGGCTACACCTTC. It translates to CASSPGTGRINYGYTF.

V gene TRBV18 combines with J gene TRBJ2-3, with TRBD1 as a possible D gene (6 bases). Germline CDR1 KGHSH, CDR2 LQKENI. Trimming stripped 2 bases from V and 4 bases from J, with 10 bases between. CDR3 length equals 14 residues. DNA for the CDR3: TGTGCCAGCTCACCAGTGAAGGGGGCAGATACGCAGTATTTT. It is translated as CASSPVKGADTQYF.

This sequence joins TRBV2 and TRBJ1-5, with D uncertain. CDR1 and CDR2 (germline): SNHLY, FYNNEI. V was clipped by 6 bases and J by 6 bases, with 12 bases between them. The CDR3 extends over 13 amino acids. The CDR3 is CASRSYGGQPQHF. The CDR3 nucleotides are TGTGCCAGCAGAAGCTATGGAGGTCAGCCCCAGCATTTT.

The count of this clone is one. This chain uses TRBV9 with TRBJ1-3, with 7 positions matching TRBD1. This CDR3 contains 17 residues. Germline CDR1 is SGDLS and CDR2 is YYNGEE. Trimming cost V 4 bases and J 0 bases; bases outside gene matches: 10. CDR3 region: CASSPPGTAYSGNTIYF. Here the CDR3 DNA reads TGTGCCAGCAGCCCTCCCGGGACAGCCTACTCTGGAAACACCATATATTTT.

The chain links TRBV5-1 to TRBJ1-2; 7 bases are shared with TRBD1. The CDR3 length is 14 residues. J gave up 4 bases and V 2 bases, and 5 bases lay outside the gene matches. Germline CDR1 and CDR2: SGHRS and YFSETQ. The CDR3 nucleotides are TGCGCCAGCAGCTTCCAGGGGGTCACCTATGGCTACACCTTC. This translates into CASSFQGVTYGYTF.

This clone was observed a handful of times. V usage is TRBV12-5 and J usage is TRBJ2-3, with 8 bases aligning to TRBD1. Looked up from germline, CDR1 is LGHNT and CDR2 is FRNRAP. The CDR3 extends over 12 amino acids. Trimming took 7 bases from V and 6 from J; bases not matched to a gene: 3. The CDR3 bases are TGTGCTAGTGCCAGGGGGCTCGATACGCAGTATTTT. Translating it yields CASARGLDTQYF.

This clone was counted only a few times. V and J are TRBV11-2 and TRBJ2-1, with TRBD2 matching 9 bases. After removal of 0 bases from V and 3 bases from J, the junction contained 6 bases not matched to a gene. The germline gives CDR1 SGHAT, CDR2 FQNNGV. This CDR3 has 17 residues. Here the CDR3 reads CASSLDLLAGLYNEQFF. For the CDR3, the DNA is TGTGCCAGCAGCTTAGATCTTCTAGCGGGGCTCTACAATGAGCAGTTCTTC.

J is TRBJ1-2 and V is TRBV30; perhaps TRBD1 as D (6 bases). CDR3 size: 12 residues. Trimming took off 8 bases at V and 4 bases at J, with 14 bases between the two ends. The germline gives CDR1 GTSNPN, CDR2 SVGIG (reference sequence). The CDR3, as DNA: TGTGCCAGCAGGGGCGGGAGCTATGGCTACACCTTC. This sequence encodes CASRGGSYGYTF.

The chain couples TRBV24-1 to TRBJ1-4; 8 bases align to TRBD1. The V segment lost 4 bases and the J segment 10 bases; nucleotides outside the gene matches: 10. The CDR3 extends over 15 amino acids. Germline values: CDR1 KGHDR, CDR2 SFDVKD. The CDR3: CATSDAGQGAGKLFF. CDR3 bases: TGTGCCACCAGTGACGCCGGGCAGGGGGCTGGAAAACTGTTTTTT.